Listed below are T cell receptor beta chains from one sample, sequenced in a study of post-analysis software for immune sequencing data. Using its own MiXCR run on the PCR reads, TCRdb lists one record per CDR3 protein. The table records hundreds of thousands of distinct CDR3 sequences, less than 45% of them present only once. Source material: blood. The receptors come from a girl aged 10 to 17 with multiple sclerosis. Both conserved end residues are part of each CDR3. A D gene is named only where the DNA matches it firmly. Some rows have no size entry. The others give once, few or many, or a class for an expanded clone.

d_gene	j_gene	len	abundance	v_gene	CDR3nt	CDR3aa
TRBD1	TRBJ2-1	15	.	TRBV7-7	TGTGCTAGCAGCTTGGGACAGGGGGGAGTTAATGAGCAGTTCTTC	CASSLGQGGVNEQFF
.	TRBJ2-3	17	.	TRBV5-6	TGTGCCAGCAGCCCACGGGACTCGGGGGTTGTCCGGAATACGCAGTATTTT	CASSPRDSGVVRNTQYF
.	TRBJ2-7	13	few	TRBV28	TGTGCCAGCAGGCCCTCTAGCGACTACGAGCAGTACTTC	CASRPSSDYEQYF
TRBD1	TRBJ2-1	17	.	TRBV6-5	TGTGCCAGCAGTTCTCACGCCGGGACAGGGCCTAACAATGAGCAGTTCTTC	CASSSHAGTGPNNEQFF
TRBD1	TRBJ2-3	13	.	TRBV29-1	TGCAGCGTGCAGGGGGTGGGCACAGATACGCAGTATTTT	CSVQGVGTDTQYF
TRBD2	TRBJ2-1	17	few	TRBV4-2	TGTGCCAGCAGCCAATATGCGAGACTAGCGAACTACAATGAGCAGTTCTTC	CASSQYARLANYNEQFF
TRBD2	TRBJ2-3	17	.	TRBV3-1	TGTGCCAGCAGCCGAGATGGGGCGGGAGCATTCACAGATACGCAGTATTTT	CASSRDGAGAFTDTQYF
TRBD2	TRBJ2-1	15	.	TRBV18	TGTGCCAGCTCACAGCTAGCGGGAGGGAACAATGAGCAGTTCTTC	CASSQLAGGNNEQFF
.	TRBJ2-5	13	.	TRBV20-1	TGCAGTGCAGGGCCGACAGCCCAAGAGACCCAGTACTTC	CSAGPTAQETQYF
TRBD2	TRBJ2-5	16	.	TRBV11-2	TGTGCCAGCAGCTTAGTGGGACTAGCGGGAGAAGAGACCCAGTACTTC	CASSLVGLAGEETQYF
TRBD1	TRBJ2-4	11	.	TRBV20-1	TGCAGTCCGGGACAGCCATCCTCCCAGTACTTC	CSPGQPSSQYF
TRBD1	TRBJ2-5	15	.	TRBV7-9	TGTGCCAGCAGCCGCGGGACAGGGGAATTAGAGACCCAGTACTTC	CASSRGTGELETQYF
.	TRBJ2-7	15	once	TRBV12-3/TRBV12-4	TGTGCCAGCAGGTCGGAGGGCGGGACATTCGGCGAGCAGTACTTC	CASRSEGGTFGEQYF
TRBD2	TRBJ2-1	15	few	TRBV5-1	TGCGCCAGCAGTCTTCTAGCGGGAGTGAACAATGAGCAGTTCTTC	CASSLLAGVNNEQFF
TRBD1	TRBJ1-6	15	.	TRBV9	TGTGCCAGCAGCGCGGGGACAGCATATAATTCACCCCTCCACTTT	CASSAGTAYNSPLHF
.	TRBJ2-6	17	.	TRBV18	TGTGCCAGCTCACCACGGGTCGGGGGCACTGGGGCCAACGTCCTGACTTTC	CASSPRVGGTGANVLTF
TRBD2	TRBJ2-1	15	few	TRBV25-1	TGTGCCAGCCGCGATGGGCTAGCGGCCCCCGAGGAGCAGTTCTTC	CASRDGLAAPEEQFF
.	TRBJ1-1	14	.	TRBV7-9	TGTGCCAGCAGCTTACTCGGCCCCAATATTGAAGCTTTCTTT	CASSLLGPNIEAFF
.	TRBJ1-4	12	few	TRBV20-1	TGCAGTGCCCCTGACAAGGGTAAAAAACTGTTTTTT	CSAPDKGKKLFF
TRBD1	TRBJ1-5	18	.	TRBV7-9	TGTGCCAGCAGCTTAGGGACAGGGGCGTATTATAGCAATCAGCCCCAGCATTTT	CASSLGTGAYYSNQPQHF
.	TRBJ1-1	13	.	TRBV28	TGTGCCAGCAGTGTGTCGGAGGCCACTGAAGCTTTCTTT	CASSVSEATEAFF
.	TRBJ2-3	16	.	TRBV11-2	TGTGCCAGCAGCTTAGTAGGGGCCTTCAATCCAGATACGCAGTATTTT	CASSLVGAFNPDTQYF
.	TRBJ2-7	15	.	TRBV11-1	TGTGCCAGCAGCCCGGTGGGGCTAGCAGCCTACGAGCAGTACTTC	CASSPVGLAAYEQYF
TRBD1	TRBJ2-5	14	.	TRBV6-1	TGTGCCAGCAGTGAAACAGGGGGCGCAGAGACCCAGTACTTC	CASSETGGAETQYF
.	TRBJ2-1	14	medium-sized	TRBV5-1	TGCGCCAGCAGCGCCGGCGGCGGTTACAATGAGCAGTTCTTC	CASSAGGGYNEQFF
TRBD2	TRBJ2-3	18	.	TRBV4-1	TGCGCCAGCAGCCAAGGTTTTTTGCGGGAGGGCCTCGGAGATACGCAGTATTTT	CASSQGFLREGLGDTQYF
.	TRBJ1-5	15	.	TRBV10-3	TGTGCCATCAGTGAGTCGATAGGTAGCAATCAGCCCCAGCATTTT	CAISESIGSNQPQHF
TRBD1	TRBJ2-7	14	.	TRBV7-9	TGTGCCAGCAGCTTACAAGGGGGCAGGTACGAGCAGTACTTC	CASSLQGGRYEQYF
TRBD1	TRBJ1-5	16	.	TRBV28	TGTGCCAGCAGCCCACGAACAGGGGACCGAGGCCAGCCCCAGCATTTT	CASSPRTGDRGQPQHF
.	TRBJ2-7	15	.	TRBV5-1	TGCGCCAGCAGCTTGAGCCCCGGCAGCCCCTACGAGCAGTACTTC	CASSLSPGSPYEQYF
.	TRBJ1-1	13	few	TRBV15	TGTGCCACCAGCCAGGGCGGGGTAACTGAAGCTTTCTTT	CATSQGGVTEAFF
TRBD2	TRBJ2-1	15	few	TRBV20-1	TGCAGTGCTAGAGCGACTAGCGGGGAATACAATGAGCAGTTCTTC	CSARATSGEYNEQFF
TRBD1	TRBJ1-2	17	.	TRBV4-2	TGTGCCAGCAGCCAAGATTTGGTGAACAGGGGAGCCTATGGCTACACCTTC	CASSQDLVNRGAYGYTF
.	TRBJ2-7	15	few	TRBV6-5	TGTGCCAGCAGCATTTACCTCGGCAGCGGCTACGAGCAGTACTTC	CASSIYLGSGYEQYF
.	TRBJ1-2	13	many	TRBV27	TGTGCCAGCAGTCCCTCGATCCTACATGGCTACACCTTC	CASSPSILHGYTF
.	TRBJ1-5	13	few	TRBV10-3	TGTGCCATCAGTGAGGGGGGGAGACAGCCCCAGCATTTT	CAISEGGRQPQHF
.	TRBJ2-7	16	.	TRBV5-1	TGCGCCAGCAGCTTGGAGGGGCGTCGAAGCTCCTACGAGCAGTACTTC	CASSLEGRRSSYEQYF
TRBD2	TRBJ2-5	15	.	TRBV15	TGTGCCACCAGCAGAGACCTAGCGGGAGCAGAGACCCAGTACTTC	CATSRDLAGAETQYF
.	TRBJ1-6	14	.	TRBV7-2	TGTGCCAGCAGCTTAAGTGGTGTTAATTCACCCCTCCACTTT	CASSLSGVNSPLHF
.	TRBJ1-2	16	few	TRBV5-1	TGCGCCAGCAGCATGGACAACAGGGTGGCTAACTATGGCTACACCTTC	CASSMDNRVANYGYTF
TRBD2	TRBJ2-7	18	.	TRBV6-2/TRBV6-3	TGTGCCAGCAGTCACGTGGGACTAGCGGGAGGCCGTTTTTCCGAGCAGTACTTC	CASSHVGLAGGRFSEQYF
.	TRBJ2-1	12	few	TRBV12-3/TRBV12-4	TGTGCCAGCAGTTTATACAGGAATGAGCAGTTCTTC	CASSLYRNEQFF
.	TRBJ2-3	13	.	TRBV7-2	TGTGCCAGCAGCTTAGCAACCACAGATACGCAGTATTTT	CASSLATTDTQYF
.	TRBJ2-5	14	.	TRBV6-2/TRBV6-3	TGTGCCAGCACCCAGGGGAGCGTTAGGGAGACCCAGTACTTC	CASTQGSVRETQYF
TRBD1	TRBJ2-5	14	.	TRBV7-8	TGTGCCAGCAGCTCAGGGGGTCACCAAGAGACCCAGTACTTC	CASSSGGHQETQYF
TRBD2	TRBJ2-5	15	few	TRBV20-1	TGCAGTGCTAGAGCTCTAGCGGGAGGGGGGGAGACCCAGTACTTC	CSARALAGGGETQYF
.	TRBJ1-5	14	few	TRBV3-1	TGTGCCAGCAGCCAAGACTCAAGCAATCAGCCCCAGCATTTT	CASSQDSSNQPQHF
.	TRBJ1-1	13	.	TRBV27	TGTGCCAGCAGTATACAGATGAACACTGAAGCTTTCTTT	CASSIQMNTEAFF
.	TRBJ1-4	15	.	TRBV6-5	TGTGCCAGCAGCCCTCGGGGGAAGGCTGATGAAAAACGGTTTTTT	CASSPRGKADEKRFF
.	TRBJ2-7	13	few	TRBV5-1	TGCGCTAGCTCCCCAGTGAACATCTACGAGCAGTACTTC	CASSPVNIYEQYF
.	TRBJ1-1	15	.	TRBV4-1	TGCGCCAGCAGCCAAGTTCAGCCGGGGAGCACTGAAGCTTTCTTT	CASSQVQPGSTEAFF
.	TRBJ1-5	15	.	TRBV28	TGTGCCAGCGCCGGGGGGACCTGGAGCAATCAGCCCCAGCATTTT	CASAGGTWSNQPQHF
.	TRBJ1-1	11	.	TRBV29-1	TGCAGCGTTGCGGAGCCTTTTGAAGCTTTCTTT	CSVAEPFEAFF
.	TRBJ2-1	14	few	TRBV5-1	TGCGCCAGCAGCCCCATGGTGGGGAGCGGTGAGCAGTTCTTC	CASSPMVGSGEQFF